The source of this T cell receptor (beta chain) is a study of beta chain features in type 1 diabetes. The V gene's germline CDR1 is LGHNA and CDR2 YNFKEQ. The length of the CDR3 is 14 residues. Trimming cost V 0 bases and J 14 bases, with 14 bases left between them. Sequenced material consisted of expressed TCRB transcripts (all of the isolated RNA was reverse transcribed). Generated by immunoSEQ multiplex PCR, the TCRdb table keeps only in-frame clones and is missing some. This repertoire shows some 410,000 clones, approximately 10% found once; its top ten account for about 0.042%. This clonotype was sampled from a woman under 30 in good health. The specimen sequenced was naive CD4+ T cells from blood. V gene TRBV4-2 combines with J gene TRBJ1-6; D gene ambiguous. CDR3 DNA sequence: TGTGCCAGCAGCCAAGATGGACGGCTTGCGTCCCTCCACTTT. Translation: CASSQDGRLASLHF.